This TCR beta chain was profiled in a study of cytomegalovirus exposure and HLA in healthy donors. The wider study: An early release of data contained 80 million to 85 million unique TCRs, which came from HLA-typed donors. Findings and caveats of the study: TCR beta sequences numbering under 20,000 were associated with HLA alleles at 0.05 false discovery rate in a later analysis. A later examination showed that TCR association rates differed by HLA locus, with DRB1 most and HLA-C fewest.

It was with 60 Vbeta and 13 Jbeta primers that the PCR ran. Source study methods: Later reanalysis found about 80 million unique TCR beta chains, some 10 million of them shared. Sequencing was performed with immunoSEQ multiplex PCR; in TCRdb, only in-frame clones are kept and a portion is missing. V, J and clone size derive from that table, while D and trimming were established from the DNA sequence. The sample holds about 88,000 clones, approximately 77% seen once. This clone has just a few counts. Its antigen is not known. Germline lookup yields CDR1 SEHNR and CDR2 FQNEAQ (reference sequence). CDR3 length: 14 amino acids. Trimming took 5 bases from V and 3 from J; bases not matched to a gene: 4.

Material for sequencing was PBMCs. This chain uses TRBV7-9 with TRBJ2-5; 9 positions agree with TRBD2. This sequence originates from a woman in her forties in good health and CMV-seronegative. The CDR3 reads CASSRSGGKETQYF. The DNA of the CDR3 is TGTGCCAGCAGCCGCAGCGGGGGGAAAGAGACCCAGTACTTC. Full variable domain (missing parts from reference TRBV7-9 and TRBJ2-5): DTGVSQNPRHKITKRGQNVTFRCDPISEHNRLYWYRQTLGQGPEFLTYFQNEAQLEKSRLLSDRFSAERPKGSFSTLEIQRTEQGDSAMYLCASSRSGGKETQYFGPGTRLLVL.